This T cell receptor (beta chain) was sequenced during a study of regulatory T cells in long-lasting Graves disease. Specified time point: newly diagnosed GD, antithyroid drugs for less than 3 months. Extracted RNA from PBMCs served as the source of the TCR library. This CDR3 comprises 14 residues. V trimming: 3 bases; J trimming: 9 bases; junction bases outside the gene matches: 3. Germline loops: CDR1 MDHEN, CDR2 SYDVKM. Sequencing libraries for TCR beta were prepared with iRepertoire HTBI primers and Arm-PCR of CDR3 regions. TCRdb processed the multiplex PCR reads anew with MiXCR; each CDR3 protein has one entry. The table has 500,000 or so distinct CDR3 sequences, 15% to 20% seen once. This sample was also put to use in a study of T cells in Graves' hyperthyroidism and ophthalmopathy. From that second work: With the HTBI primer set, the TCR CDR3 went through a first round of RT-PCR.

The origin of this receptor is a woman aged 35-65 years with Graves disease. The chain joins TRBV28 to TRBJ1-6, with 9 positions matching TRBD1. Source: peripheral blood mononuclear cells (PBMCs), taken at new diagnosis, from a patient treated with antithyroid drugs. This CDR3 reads CASSFGTGTSPLHF. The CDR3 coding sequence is TGTGCCAGCAGTTTTGGGACAGGGACTTCACCCCTCCACTTT.